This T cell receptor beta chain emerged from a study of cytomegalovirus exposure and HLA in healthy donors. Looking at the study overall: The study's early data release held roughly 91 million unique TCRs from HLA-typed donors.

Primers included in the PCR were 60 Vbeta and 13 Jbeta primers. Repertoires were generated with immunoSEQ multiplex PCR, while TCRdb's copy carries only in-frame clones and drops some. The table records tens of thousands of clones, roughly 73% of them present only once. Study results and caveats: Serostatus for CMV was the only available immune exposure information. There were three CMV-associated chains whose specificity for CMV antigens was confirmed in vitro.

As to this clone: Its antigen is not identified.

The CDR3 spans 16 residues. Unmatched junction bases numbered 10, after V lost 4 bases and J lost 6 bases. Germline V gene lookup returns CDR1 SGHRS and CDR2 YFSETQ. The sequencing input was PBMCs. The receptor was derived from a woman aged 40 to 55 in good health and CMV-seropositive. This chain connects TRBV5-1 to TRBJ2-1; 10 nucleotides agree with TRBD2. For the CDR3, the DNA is TGCGCCAGCAGCCCCTACGGACTAGCGGATGGCAATGAGCAGTTCTTC. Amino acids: CASSPYGLADGNEQFF.